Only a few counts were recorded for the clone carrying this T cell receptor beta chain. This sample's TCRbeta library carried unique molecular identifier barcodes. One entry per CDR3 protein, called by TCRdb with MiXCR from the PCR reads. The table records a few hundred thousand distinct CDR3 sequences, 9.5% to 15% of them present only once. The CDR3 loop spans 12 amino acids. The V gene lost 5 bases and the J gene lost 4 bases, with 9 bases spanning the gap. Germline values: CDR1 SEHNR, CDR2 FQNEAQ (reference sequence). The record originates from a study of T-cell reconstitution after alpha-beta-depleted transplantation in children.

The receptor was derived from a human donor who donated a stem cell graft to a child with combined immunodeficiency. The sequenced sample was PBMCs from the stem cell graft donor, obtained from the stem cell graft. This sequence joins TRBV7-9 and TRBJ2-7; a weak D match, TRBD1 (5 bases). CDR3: CASSIQAYEQYF. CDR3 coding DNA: TGTGCCAGCAGCATACAGGCTTACGAGCAGTACTTC.